The text below deals with one T cell receptor (beta chain). Its target is not known. This CDR3 region has 13 residues. From germline, CDR1 is LNHDA and CDR2 SQIVND (reference sequence). Trimming removed 10 bases from V and 9 bases from J; junction bases left unmatched: 6. For TCR beta, libraries came from quantitative 5'-RACE with molecular barcodes. TCRdb reanalysed the 5' RACE reads using MiXCR and keeps one entry per CDR3 protein. The data hold tens of thousands of distinct CDR3 sequences, with about 9% observed a single time. This entry comes from a study of CD8 T cells in ankylosing spondylitis. Study findings and constraints: Existing reports had already noted some motif variants in reactive arthritis synovial fluid and blood. Apparently characteristic of ankylosing spondylitis blood was a TCR beta motif (roughly eight highly homologous variants). Significant enrichment of disease-linked clones was reported in matched ankylosing spondylitis synovial fluid.

The chain has TRBV19 and TRBJ2-1; 13 positions match TRBD2. The TCR was taken from a male donor with ankylosing spondylitis. The sample consisted of blood, either unsorted or a sorted T cell fraction (not recorded which). CDR3 residues: CATRLAGGGEQFF. The CDR3 coding sequence is TGTGCCACAAGACTAGCGGGAGGCGGTGAGCAGTTCTTC. The full variable domain, with the rest looked up from reference TRBV19 and TRBJ2-1, is DGGITQSPKYLFRKEGQNVTLSCEQNLNHDAMYWYRQDPGQGLRLIYYSQIVNDFQKGDIAEGYSVSREKKESFPLTVTSAQKNPTAFYLCATRLAGGGEQFFGPGTRLTVL.